This T cell receptor beta chain was retrieved from a study of T-cell memory formation after mild COVID-19 (dated by TCRdb to about 2021). In terms of the full investigation: TCR sequence clusters from the two donors were found to be largely donor specific. Longitudinal TCRalpha and TCRbeta repertoire sequencing tracked T-cell clones expanding and contracting after mild COVID-19 in two donors. The cohort was made up of two young adult volunteers, one female and one male, who were previously healthy. The paper as a whole reports these results and caveats: SARS-CoV-2 specificity was not confirmed for the second-wave clones peaking on day 37. From day 15 to 85, contracting clones showed balanced CD4/CD8 phenotypes, whereas a second wave of clones that expanded from day 15 to 37 leaned towards CD4+. Only a couple of mild cases were covered in the study, and larger cohorts including severe cases with pre-infection samples were considered necessary. Some responding clones were found in pre-infection memory, which suggests that pre-existing cross-reactive memory T cells took part in the SARS-CoV-2 response. Contracting CD4+ clones turned up mainly in the CM and EM memory subsets, whereas EMRA was where CD8+ clones were enriched.

This clonotype was seen repeatedly, ten times or more. It lacks a known antigen. There are no base qualities to consult, and no much larger clone falls within one base. TCRdb names Illumina NovaSeq 6000 as the instrument used. TCRalpha and TCRbeta cDNA libraries were constructed by 5'RACE with constant-segment primers, with sample barcodes and unique molecular identifiers being introduced. Trizol reagent was used to extract RNA from every sample. The libraries were amplified in two PCR steps, and the second step added a second sample barcode and Illumina TruSeq adapters. Sequencing of the libraries was done on an Illumina NovaSeq, producing 2 x 150 bp paired-end reads. The authors' analysis ran thus. With migec v1.2.7, reads were demultiplexed and then collapsed into UMI-guided consensus sequences. Using mixcr v2.1.11, UMI consensuses were aligned to TRA and TRB V and J templates and then assembled into clonotypes. A clonotype was counted as expanded or contracted only if both edgeR and NoisET called the change significant, with noise models trained on biological replicates. For edgeR calls, the thresholds were a false discovery rate-adjusted p below 0.01 and a log2 fold-change of 1. As an exploratory analysis of dynamics, PCA with hierarchical clustering was applied to max-normalized trajectories of the 1000 most abundant clonotypes. Separately sequenced CD4+ and CD8+ repertoires were used to assign the CD4 or CD8 phenotype of responding clones. The raw public reads went through TCRdb reprocessing: fastp at Q25, MiXCR clone calling, in-frame beta chains kept. Records with the same CDR3 protein are collapsed into one entry carrying the most frequent genes and DNA. These V and J calls are TCRdb output, not the study's own analysis. Here the sample has just over 200,000 distinct CDR3 sequences; about 9.2% occur a single time. The top ten clonotypes cover roughly 3.5% of the sample.

Ficoll-Paque density gradient centrifugation was the method used to isolate PBMCs. Trimming removed 4 bases from V and 10 bases from J; the gene matches leave 7 bases unexplained. Per the germline V gene, SGHRS is the CDR1 and YFSETQ is the CDR2. From cysteine to phenylalanine, the CDR3 is 15 amino acids long. Only the CDR3 DNA stays, 45 bases, in frame from base 1. Sequenced sample: PBMCs or a T cell subset sorted from them (not recorded which). This clonotype was sampled from a young man who had mild COVID-19 (a few samples of this study predate the infection). The sample titles of this study are shuffled in the database, so cell type and time point are left out; the donor was told from shared clones. The chain is assembled from TRBV5-1 and TRBJ2-1, and 14 junctional nucleotides match TRBD2. CDR3 reads: CASSQGLAGEGEQFF. The DNA sequence reads TGCGCCAGCAGCCAGGGACTAGCGGGGGAGGGGGAGCAGTTCTTC.